This T cell receptor (beta chain) originates from a study of somatic mutations in cytotoxic T cells in rheumatoid arthritis. Study-level information: Patient blood (around 30 ml EDTA) was drawn right after diagnosis, before any treatment.

Using immunoSEQ multiplex PCR, the repertoire was profiled, and TCRdb retains in-frame clones only, with some absent. The sample includes about 20,000 clones, about 83% of them seen just once. The J segment lost 3 bases and the V segment lost 5 bases, leaving 17 bases of the junction unmatched. This CDR3 is 18 amino acids long. The germline gives CDR1 SEHNR, CDR2 FQNEAQ (reference sequence). Regarding the study as a whole: No significant CD8+ T-cell clonality difference was found between rheumatoid arthritis patients and age-matched controls.

With regard to this clone: The target antigen is unknown.

The source of this sequence is an adult with rheumatoid arthritis. The V and J genes are TRBV7-9 and TRBJ2-7; TRBD1 aligns across 9 bases. Sequenced: CD8+ T cells sorted from blood. CDR3 loop: CASSPGGGGTGLYYEQYV. CDR3 in DNA: TGTGCCAGCAGCCCAGGAGGTGGTGGGACAGGGCTTTACTACGAGCAGTACGTC.